These 2 T cell receptor beta chains were all obtained from the same sample, sequenced in a study of CXCR3-negative and CXCR3-positive naive CD8 T cells. All TRB cDNA libraries came from 5' RACE performed with UMI labels. One entry per CDR3 protein, without DNA, is what TCRdb gives after re-calling the 5' RACE reads. Recorded here are some 150,000 distinct CDR3 sequences; the top ten clones represent around 0.28%. Regarding the study as a whole: Comparison of naive cells showed more hydrophobic TRB CDR3s in CXCR3-positive than in CXCR3-negative naive cells.

These receptors' targets are unknown. Sequenced sample: naive CXCR3+ CD8+ T cells from blood. Sample subset: CD45RO-CCR7+CD27+CD95- naive CD8+ T cells expressing CXCR3 (TNR3+). The receptors here all came from a human donor in good health. Some clones in this sample may be carry-over from other donors' samples.

This chain links TRBV14 with TRBJ2-1. The germline V gene has CDR1 SGHDN and CDR2 FVKESK. The CDR3 is 14 amino acids. The CDR3 here is CASSQTTGINEQFF. The entire variable domain, with the rest obtained from reference TRBV14 and TRBJ2-1, is as follows: EAGVTQFPSHSVIEKGQTVTLRCDPISGHDNLYWYRRVMGKEIKFLLHFVKESKQDESGMPNNRFLAERTGGTYSTLKVQPAELEDSGVYFCASSQTTGINEQFFGPGTRLTVL.

CDR3: CASSSSGGDGYTF. This chain connects TRBV7-9 to TRBJ1-2. This CDR3 region has 13 residues. Germline V gene lookup returns CDR1 SEHNR and CDR2 FQNEAQ (reference sequence). The full variable domain, in which reference TRBV7-9 and TRBJ1-2 provide the parts outside the CDR3, is DTGVSQNPRHKITKRGQNVTFRCDPISEHNRLYWYRQTLGQGPEFLTYFQNEAQLEKSRLLSDRFSAERPKGSFSTLEIQRTEQGDSAMYLCASSSSGGDGYTFGSGTRLTVV.